Presented here are 15 T cell receptor beta chains from one specimen sequenced in a study of T cell clonotyping in hematopoietic cell transplantation. Generated by immunoSEQ multiplex PCR, the TCRdb table keeps only in-frame clones and is missing some. The sample records about 5,700 clones, around 27% being singletons. This specimen consisted of peripheral blood mononuclear cells, obtained 180 days after allogeneic stem cell transplant. These receptors all stem from a male patient aged 40-50 years who had an allogeneic stem cell transplant from an unrelated donor, so the T cells may come from the graft donor. Some clones in this sample may be carry-over from other donors' samples.

This chain connects TRBV7-2 to TRBJ2-1; 10 positions agree with TRBD1. Germline V gene sequence: CDR1 SGHTA, CDR2 FQGNSA. The CDR3 runs 16 residues. V lost 5 bases and J lost 4; bases outside the gene matches: 8. CDR3 bases: TGTGCCAGCAGCCGCCAGACAGGGGGCGCTTACAATGAGCAGTTCTTC. Its translation: CASSRQTGGAYNEQFF.

This clone was observed a few times. The genes are TRBV5-1 and TRBJ1-1; 8 bases are shared with TRBD1. V was clipped by 4 bases and J by 1 base; unmatched bases: 3. The CDR3 runs 14 residues. The germline gives CDR1 SGHRS, CDR2 YFSETQ. CDR3 sequence reads: CASSTGQGNTEAFF. The CDR3, as DNA: TGCGCCAGCAGCACCGGACAGGGGAACACTGAAGCTTTCTTT.

The chain recombines TRBV30 with TRBJ2-5, with 7 positions matching TRBD1. Germline CDR1 is GTSNPN and CDR2 is SVGIG (reference sequence). Trimming cost V 2 bases and J 5 bases; bases outside gene matches: 11. The CDR3 consists of 15 residues. CDR3 amino acids: CAWSLQTGIGETQYF. The CDR3 DNA reads as TGTGCCTGGAGTCTACAGACAGGGATCGGGGAGACCCAGTACTTC.

The count of this clone is one. V usage is TRBV30 and J usage is TRBJ2-1; D remains ambiguous. V lost 5 bases to trimming and J lost 10 bases, with 12 bases between them. Germline V gives CDR1 GTSNPN, CDR2 SVGIG (reference sequence). The CDR3 loop spans 11 amino acids. CDR3 in amino acids: CAWWAGSEQFF. The CDR3 DNA follows: TGTGCCTGGTGGGCCGGTTCAGAGCAGTTCTTC.

CDR3 sequence reads: CSVEVGLAGALNTGELFF. CDR3 in DNA: TGCAGCGTTGAAGTCGGGCTAGCGGGAGCTCTGAACACCGGGGAGCTGTTTTTT. This chain joins TRBV29-1 and TRBJ2-2, with 10 bases that match TRBD2. This CDR3 spans 18 amino acids. The V segment lost 1 base and the J segment 1 base; nucleotides outside the gene matches: 9. Germline V gene sequence: CDR1 SQVTM, CDR2 ANQGSEA.

By sample fraction, this clone is medium-sized (0.01 to 0.1%). The rearrangement joins TRBV28 to TRBJ1-3, with a weak D call TRBD1 (6 bases). Trimming took 7 bases from V and 1 from J, leaving 11 bases between them. The CDR3 totals 14 residues. Germline CDR1 is MDHEN and CDR2 is SYDVKM. DNA of the CDR3: TGTGCCAGCACCCTAGGGGGGTCTGGAAACACCATATATTTT. It encodes CASTLGGSGNTIYF.

This clone was detected a few times. The chain joins TRBV30 to TRBJ2-2; maybe TRBD2 (5 bases). Germline CDR1 reads GTSNPN; CDR2 reads SVGIG (reference sequence). This CDR3 region has 12 residues. The CDR3 reads CAWGDRTGELFF. The CDR3, as DNA: TGTGCTTGGGGAGATCGTACCGGGGAGCTGTTTTTT.

This clone was found a few times. The chain employs TRBV5-1 and TRBJ2-5; 9 bases map to TRBD1. CDR1 and CDR2 from the germline V gene are SGHRS and YFSETQ. The CDR3 is 15 amino acids. The V and J ends lost 1 base and 5 bases, in that order; junction bases with no gene match: 6. The CDR3 DNA reads TGCGCCAGCAGCTTGAAAGGACAGGGGAGGGAGACCCAGTACTTC. Translating gives CASSLKGQGRETQYF.

The gene calls are TRBV29-1 and TRBJ2-1, with D possibly being TRBD2 (5 bases). V was pared by 8 bases and J by 6 bases, with 11 bases between. Looked up from germline, CDR1 is SQVTM and CDR2 is ANQGSEA. The CDR3 contains 11 residues. The CDR3: CSSAEGNEQFF. The DNA of the CDR3 is TGCAGCTCCGCTGAGGGCAATGAGCAGTTCTTC.

This clone is judged medium-sized. The V gene is TRBV2, the J gene TRBJ2-7; D not certain. In germline, CDR1 is SNHLY, CDR2 FYNNEI. Trimming stripped 4 bases from V and 4 bases from J, with 8 bases between. The CDR3 has 12 amino acids. CDR3 DNA: TGTGCCAGCAGTGCATTAGGGTACGAGCAGTACTTC. Encoded protein: CASSALGYEQYF.

The chain links TRBV9 to TRBJ1-2; D not resolved. Germline CDR1 is SGDLS and CDR2 is YYNGEE. Trimming stripped 6 bases from V and 7 bases from J, with 13 bases between. The CDR3 has 12 amino acids. DNA of the CDR3: TGTGCCAGCACGGTTAAACCCCCTGGCTACACCTTC. This encodes CASTVKPPGYTF.

By share, this clone ranks as large. J is TRBJ2-3 and V is TRBV6-5; D is possibly TRBD2 (6 bases). The CDR3 is 14 residues long. Trimming removed 6 bases at V and 5 bases at J, with 15 bases between. Germline loops: CDR1 MNHEY, CDR2 SVGAGI. CDR3 residues: CASRLSGSGDTQYF. The CDR3 bases are TGTGCCAGCAGACTGTCTGGTAGCGGAGATACGCAGTATTTT.

The chain uses TRBV30 and TRBJ1-5; unclear D gene. There are 15 residues in the CDR3. Germline loops: CDR1 GTSNPN, CDR2 SVGIG (reference sequence). V dropped 0 bases and J dropped 4 bases, with 13 bases sitting between them. The CDR3 sequence is CAWSVGRPGNQPQHF. CDR3 coding DNA: TGTGCCTGGAGTGTAGGGAGGCCGGGGAATCAGCCCCAGCATTTT.

This CDR3 reads CAWSVDDQPGGYTF. CDR3 sequence (DNA): TGTGCCTGGAGTGTAGACGATCAGCCAGGAGGCTACACCTTC. The chain has TRBV30 and TRBJ1-2; D is undetermined. Trimming pared 0 bases from V and 8 bases from J, leaving 16 bases between. Germline CDR1 GTSNPN, CDR2 SVGIG (reference sequence). The CDR3 is 14 amino acids. Combining the CDR3 with reference TRBV30 and TRBJ1-2 gives the whole variable domain SQTIHQWPATLVQPVGSPLSLECTVEGTSNPNLYWYRQAAGRGLQLLFYSVGIGQISSEVPQNLSASRPQDRQFILSSKKLLLSDSGFYLCAWSVDDQPGGYTFGSGTRLTVV.

This CDR3 reads CAWSVRSSYNSPLHF. The CDR3 coding sequence is TGTGCCTGGAGTGTTAGGAGCTCCTATAATTCACCCCTCCACTTT. The chain recombines TRBV30 with TRBJ1-6; D remains unclear. This CDR3 is built from 15 residues. CDR1 is GTSNPN and CDR2 is SVGIG in the germline V gene (reference sequence). The ends were cut back, 0 bases at V and 0 bases at J, with 6 bases in the middle.